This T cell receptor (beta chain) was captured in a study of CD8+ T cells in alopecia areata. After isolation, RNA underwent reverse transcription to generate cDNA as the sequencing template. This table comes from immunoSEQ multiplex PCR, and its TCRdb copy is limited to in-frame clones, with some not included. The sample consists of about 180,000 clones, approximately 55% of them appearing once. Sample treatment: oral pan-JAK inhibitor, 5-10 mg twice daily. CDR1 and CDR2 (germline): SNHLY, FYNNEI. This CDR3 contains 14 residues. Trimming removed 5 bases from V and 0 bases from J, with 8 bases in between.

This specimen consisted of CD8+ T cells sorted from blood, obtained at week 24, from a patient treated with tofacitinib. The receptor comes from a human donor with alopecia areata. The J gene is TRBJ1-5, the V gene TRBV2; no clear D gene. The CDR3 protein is CASSSKNSNQPQHF. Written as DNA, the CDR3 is TGTGCCAGCAGTTCGAAGAATAGCAATCAGCCCCAGCATTTT.